This T cell receptor (beta chain) originates from a study of blood T cell repertoires in COVID-19. Overall study: COVID-19 samples collected from the United States, Italy and Spain covered acute and convalescent phases. The analysed material was cDNA or gDNA that came from T cells, B-cell-depleted T cells, or PBMCs.

The authors' processing: Estimates of nucleated cell counts were drawn from the amplification of reference gene primers. Produced via immunoSEQ multiplex PCR; TCRdb's table is partial and in-frame only. The D gene and trimming were derived from the DNA, and the V and J assignments and clone size from that table. The data hold 390,000 or so clones, with roughly 88% observed a single time. The V gene's germline CDR1 is SEHNR and CDR2 FQNEAQ (reference sequence). CDR3 length: 17 amino acids. Losses at the gene ends were 6 bases for V and 1 base for J; bases not matched to a gene: 9. Sequencing was performed on peripheral blood. This clonotype was obtained from a woman aged 30 to 39 with active or convalescent COVID-19. The chain recombines TRBV7-9 with TRBJ2-2, with 9 nucleotides matching TRBD1. The chain's CDR3 is CASSITRDRENTGELFF. DNA for the CDR3: TGTGCCAGCAGTATAACCAGGGACAGGGAGAACACCGGGGAGCTGTTTTTT.